The clone carrying this T cell receptor (beta chain) was counted between two and nine times. Its antigen is unknown. These data originate in a study of T cells after yellow fever vaccination. General study points: Peaking on day 5 versus 15, the secondary response was faster but weaker. Contamination of FACS-sorted repertoires by abundant clonotypes from the bulk population could occur.

TCR cDNA, made by 5'RACE template switching, carried an added universal primer site and UMIs. TCRdb re-called the 5' RACE reads through MiXCR, storing one row per CDR3 protein. The data contain 100,000 to 150,000 distinct CDR3 sequences, over 8% of them seen just once; the ten biggest clones take up 40%. The CDR3 contains 20 residues. With V trimmed by 7 bases and J by 1 base, 13 bases remained unmatched. The sample here was CD8+ T cells sorted from PBMCs, taken on the day of the yellow fever booster vaccination. The receptor comes from a man in his late teens or twenties who received the YFV17D yellow fever vaccine. This chain uses TRBV12-3 or TRBV12-4 with TRBJ2-1; 16 bases agree with TRBD2. CDR3 in amino acids: CASTFPGLAGGKSSYNEQFF. The CDR3 region has the DNA TGTGCCAGCACCTTTCCGGGACTAGCGGGGGGGAAATCTTCCTACAATGAGCAGTTCTTC.